One sample yielded the 4 T cell receptor beta chains listed below, sequenced in a study of memory CD8 T cells in hepatitis C reinfection. Assay: immunoSEQ multiplex PCR; the TCRdb copy retains only in-frame clones and omits some. The sample has about 50,000 clones, 85% to 90% seen once. As for time point: late/post reinfection, 12 to 24 weeks after detection. Sorted cells were sequenced directly ex vivo without any in vitro expansion. The sequenced sample was naive CD8+ T cells sorted from blood. Source of these receptors: a young man with hepatitis C virus infection.

This chain links TRBV6-5 with TRBJ2-1; 11 nucleotides match TRBD2. Germline values: CDR1 MNHEY, CDR2 SVGAGI. This CDR3 contains 14 residues. The junction had 4 bases not matched to a gene; V was cut back by 6 bases and J by 6 bases. CDR3 protein: CASSLAGGGNEQFF. The CDR3 DNA follows: TGTGCCAGCAGCCTAGCGGGAGGCGGCAATGAGCAGTTCTTC.

V is TRBV11-2 and J is TRBJ2-6; maybe TRBD1 (6 bases). With 5 bases removed from V and 1 base from J, the gap between germline ends came to 18 bases. Germline V lookup: CDR1 SGHAT, CDR2 FQNNGV. This CDR3 region has 18 residues. CDR3 in amino acids: CASSPELGQPSGANVLTF. The CDR3 DNA follows: TGTGCCAGCAGCCCAGAACTAGGACAGCCATCTGGGGCCAACGTCCTGACTTTC.

In this sample, this clone turned up once. The rearrangement links TRBV6-5 to TRBJ2-2, with D maybe TRBD1 (6 bases). The CDR3 consists of 13 residues. The germline V gene has CDR1 MNHEY and CDR2 SVGAGI. The germline V and J ends were trimmed by 4 bases and 6 bases, with 9 bases remaining between them. CDR3 nucleotide sequence: TGTGCCAGCAGTTTGGGGGCCTCCGGGGAGCTGTTTTTT. It is translated as CASSLGASGELFF.

This clone has just one count. In nucleotides, the CDR3 is TGTGCCAGCACTCGGGACGGGACAGGTCAAACCGGGGAGCTGTTTTTT. This gives the protein CASTRDGTGQTGELFF. The gene calls are TRBV28 and TRBJ2-2; 8 bases line up with TRBD1. The CDR3 has 16 amino acids. The V gene end was trimmed by 7 bases and the J gene end by 5 bases; junction bases not matched to a gene: 12. Germline V gene data show CDR1 as MDHEN and CDR2 as SYDVKM.